This TCR beta chain was profiled in a study of blood T cell repertoires in COVID-19. In the study overall: The origin of the acute and convalescent COVID-19 samples was the United States, Italy and Spain. PBMCs, B-cell-depleted T cells, or T cells provided the cDNA or gDNA that made up the material.

In the original processing: Amplification with reference gene primers provided the estimates of nucleated cell counts. The table came from immunoSEQ multiplex PCR; TCRdb's copy has only in-frame clones and leaves some out. The DNA gave D and trimming, while V, J and clone size come from that table. Here the sample spans some 80,000 clones, 65% to 90% being singletons. This CDR3 has 15 residues. Trimming pared 1 base from V and 2 bases from J, leaving 8 bases between. CDR1 and CDR2 from the germline V gene are KGHDR and SFDVKD. While infection was still active, Seattle patients were enrolled and then followed longitudinally.

This TCR was sampled from a man between 45 and 60 years old with COVID-19, enrolled during active disease. The chain couples TRBV24-1 to TRBJ2-1; D might be TRBD2 (5 bases). Specimen: peripheral blood. CDR3 sequence (DNA): TGTGCCACCAGTGATTTAGCGGAGCCCTACAATGAGCAGTTCTTC. It specifies CATSDLAEPYNEQFF.